The clone carrying this T cell receptor beta chain was detected a few times. What it recognizes is unknown. The sample is drawn from a study of CD8 T cells in ankylosing spondylitis. Study findings and constraints: Matched synovial fluid from ankylosing spondylitis patients was reported to be enriched for disease-linked clones. What seemed typical of ankylosing spondylitis blood was a TCR beta motif built from under 10 highly homologous variants. Disease-linked clones were found to be CD8+ and relatively rare in peripheral blood.

The TCR beta libraries were generated through quantitative 5'-RACE incorporating molecular barcodes. TCRdb analysed the 5' RACE reads with MiXCR anew, one entry per CDR3 protein. The sample lists about 420,000 distinct CDR3 sequences, approximately 20% occurring once. Trimming took off 0 bases at V and 9 bases at J, with 11 bases between the two ends. CDR1 ENHRY and CDR2 SYGVKD come from the germline V gene. This CDR3 region has 14 residues. Source material: blood, either unsorted or a sorted T cell fraction (not recorded which). The chain has TRBV10-3 and TRBJ1-4, with D perhaps matching TRBD1 (5 bases). The receptor comes from a male donor with ankylosing spondylitis. CDR3 loop: CAISESKPGQKLFF. The CDR3 bases are TGTGCCATCAGTGAGTCGAAGCCGGGGCAAAAACTGTTTTTT.